Reported below is one TCR beta chain. These data come from a study of blood T cell repertoires in COVID-19. Looking at the study overall: Samples of COVID-19 (acute and convalescent) were obtained from the United States, Italy and Spain. The analysed material was cDNA or gDNA that came from T cells, B-cell-depleted T cells, or PBMCs.

This CDR3 has 16 residues. CDR1 is SGHTA and CDR2 is FQGNSA in the germline V gene. V lost 1 base and J lost 0, with 12 bases in between. In the source study's methods: Scientists estimated how many nucleated cells there were by amplifying reference gene primers. The protocol was immunoSEQ multiplex PCR, while the TCRdb copy is restricted to in-frame clones and leaves out a portion. The V and J calls and clone size were taken over from that table, and D and trimming were inferred from the DNA. The sample carries approximately 410,000 clones, 86% recorded once. Sequenced input: peripheral blood. This chain connects TRBV7-2 to TRBJ1-2; possible D gene TRBD1, 6 bases. This TCR derives from a woman aged 25-40 years with active or convalescent COVID-19. This CDR3 is CASSLDRAPPNYGYTF. DNA for the CDR3: TGTGCCAGCAGCTTAGACAGGGCCCCTCCTAACTATGGCTACACCTTC. Complete variable domain (other parts from reference TRBV7-2 and TRBJ1-2): GAGVSQSPSNKVTEKGKDVELRCDPISGHTALYWYRQSLGQGLEFLIYFQGNSAPDKSGLPSDRFSAERTGGSVSTLTIQRTQQEDSAVYLCASSLDRAPPNYGYTFGSGTRLTVV.